This TCR beta chain comes out of a study of blood T cell repertoires in COVID-19. The overall study: The origin of the acute and convalescent COVID-19 samples was the United States, Italy and Spain. The cDNA or gDNA used as material had been derived from T cells, B-cell-depleted T cells, or PBMCs.

As originally analysed: Reference gene primer amplification in the assay estimated nucleated cell counts. Clones were sequenced by immunoSEQ multiplex PCR, and TCRdb holds only the in-frame ones, with some missing. Clone size and the V and J calls come from that table; the DNA yielded D and trimming. The sample holds 300,000 to 350,000 clones, roughly 88% seen once. Sequences were obtained from peripheral blood. This TCR came from a woman under 40 with COVID-19, enrolled during active disease.

As DNA, the CDR3 is TGTGCCAGCAGCGTAGGTCTCACACCTTACTCTGGAAACACCATATATTTT. Amino acids: CASSVGLTPYSGNTIYF. The chain combines TRBV9 with TRBJ1-3; D is ambiguous. Germline V gene data show CDR1 as SGDLS and CDR2 as YYNGEE. This CDR3 has 17 amino acids. V was pared by 0 bases and J by 0 bases, with 13 bases between.